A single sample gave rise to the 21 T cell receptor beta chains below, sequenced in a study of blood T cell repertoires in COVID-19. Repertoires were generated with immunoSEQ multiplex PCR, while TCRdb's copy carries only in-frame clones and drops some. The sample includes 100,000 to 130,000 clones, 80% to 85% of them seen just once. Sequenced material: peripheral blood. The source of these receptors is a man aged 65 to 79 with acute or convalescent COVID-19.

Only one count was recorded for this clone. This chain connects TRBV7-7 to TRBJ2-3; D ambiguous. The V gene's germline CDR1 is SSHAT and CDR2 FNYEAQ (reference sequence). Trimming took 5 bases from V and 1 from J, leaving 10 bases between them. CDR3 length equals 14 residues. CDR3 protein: CASSPSTGTDTQYF. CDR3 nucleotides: TGTGCCAGCAGCCCAAGTACAGGCACAGATACGCAGTATTTT.

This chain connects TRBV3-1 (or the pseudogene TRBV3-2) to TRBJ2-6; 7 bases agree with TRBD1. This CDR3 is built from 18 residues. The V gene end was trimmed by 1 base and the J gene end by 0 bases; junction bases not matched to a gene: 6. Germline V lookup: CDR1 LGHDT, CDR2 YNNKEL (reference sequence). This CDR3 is CASSQAPGQYSGANVLTF. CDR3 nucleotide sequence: TGTGCCAGCAGCCAAGCCCCGGGACAGTACTCTGGGGCCAACGTCCTGACTTTC.

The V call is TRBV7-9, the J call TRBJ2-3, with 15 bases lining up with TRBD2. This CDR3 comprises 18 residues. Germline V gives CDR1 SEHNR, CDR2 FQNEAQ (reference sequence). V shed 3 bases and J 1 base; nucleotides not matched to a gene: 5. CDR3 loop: CASSLWGLAGGRTDTQYF. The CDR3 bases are TGTGCCAGCAGCTTGTGGGGACTAGCGGGGGGACGCACAGATACGCAGTATTTT.

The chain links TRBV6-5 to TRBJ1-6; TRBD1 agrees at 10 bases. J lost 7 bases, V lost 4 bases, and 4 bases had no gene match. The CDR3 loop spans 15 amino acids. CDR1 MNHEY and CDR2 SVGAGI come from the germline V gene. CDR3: CASSWTGGRNSPLHF. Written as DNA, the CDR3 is TGTGCCAGCAGTTGGACAGGGGGACGCAATTCACCCCTCCACTTT.

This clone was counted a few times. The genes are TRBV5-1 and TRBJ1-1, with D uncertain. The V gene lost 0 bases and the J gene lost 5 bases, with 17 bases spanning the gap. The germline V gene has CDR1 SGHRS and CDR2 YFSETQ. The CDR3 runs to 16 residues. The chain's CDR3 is CASSLDAGGRGTEAFF. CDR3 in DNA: TGCGCCAGCAGCTTGGACGCAGGCGGGAGAGGGACTGAAGCTTTCTTT.

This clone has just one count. CDR3 DNA: TGTGCCAGTAGTATCGGTGGGGGCCCAGATACGCAGTATTTT. The encoded protein is CASSIGGGPDTQYF. This sequence joins TRBV19 and TRBJ2-3; D possibly corresponds to TRBD1 (6 bases). This CDR3 has 14 residues. Germline CDR1 is LNHDA and CDR2 is SQIVND (reference sequence). Between the trimmed V and J ends, which lost 3 bases and 4 bases, there was a span of 11 bases.

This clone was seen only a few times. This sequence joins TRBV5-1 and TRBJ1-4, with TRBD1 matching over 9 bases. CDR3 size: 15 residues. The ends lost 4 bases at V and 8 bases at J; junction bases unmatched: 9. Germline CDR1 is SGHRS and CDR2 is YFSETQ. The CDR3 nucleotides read TGCGCCAGCAGCGGGTCCGGGACAGGGAACGAAAAACTGTTTTTT. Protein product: CASSGSGTGNEKLFF.

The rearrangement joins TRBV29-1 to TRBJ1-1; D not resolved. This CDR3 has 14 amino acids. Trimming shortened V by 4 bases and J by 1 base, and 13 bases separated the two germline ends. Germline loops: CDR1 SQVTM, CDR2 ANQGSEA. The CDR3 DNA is TGCAGCGTTGGTTCGGGGATACCGAACACTGAAGCTTTCTTT. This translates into CSVGSGIPNTEAFF.

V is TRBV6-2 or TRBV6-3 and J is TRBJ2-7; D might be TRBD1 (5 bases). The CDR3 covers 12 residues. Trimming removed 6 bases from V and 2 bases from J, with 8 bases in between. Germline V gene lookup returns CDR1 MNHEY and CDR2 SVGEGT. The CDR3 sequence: CASSLTAYEQYF. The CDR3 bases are TGTGCCAGCAGCTTGACAGCCTACGAGCAGTACTTC.

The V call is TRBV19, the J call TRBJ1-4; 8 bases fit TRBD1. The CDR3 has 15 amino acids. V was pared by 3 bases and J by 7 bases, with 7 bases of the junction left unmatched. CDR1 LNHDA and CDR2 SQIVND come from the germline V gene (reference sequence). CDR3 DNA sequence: TGTGCCAGTAGTATCAGGGGACAGGCCCGTGAAAAACTGTTTTTT. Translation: CASSIRGQAREKLFF.

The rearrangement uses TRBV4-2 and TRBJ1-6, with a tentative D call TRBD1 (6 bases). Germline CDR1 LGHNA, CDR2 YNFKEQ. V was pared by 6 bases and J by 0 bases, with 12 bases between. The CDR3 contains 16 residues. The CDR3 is CASRPSDSSYNSPLHF. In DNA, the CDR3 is TGTGCCAGCAGACCCTCGGACAGCTCCTATAATTCACCCCTCCACTTT.

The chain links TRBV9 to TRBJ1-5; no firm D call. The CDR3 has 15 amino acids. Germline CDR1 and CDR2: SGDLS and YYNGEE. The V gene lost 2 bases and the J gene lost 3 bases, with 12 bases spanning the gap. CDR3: CASSVSPGNNQPQHF. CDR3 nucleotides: TGTGCCAGCAGCGTTTCCCCCGGGAACAATCAGCCCCAGCATTTT.

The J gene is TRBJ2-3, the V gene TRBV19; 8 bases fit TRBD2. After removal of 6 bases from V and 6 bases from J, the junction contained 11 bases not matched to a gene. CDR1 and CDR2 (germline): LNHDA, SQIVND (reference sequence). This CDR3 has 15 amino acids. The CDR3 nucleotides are TGTGCCAGTAGGGGATCCGGGGGGGCCTTTGATACGCAGTATTTT. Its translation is CASRGSGGAFDTQYF. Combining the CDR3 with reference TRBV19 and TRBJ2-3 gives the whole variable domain DGGITQSPKYLFRKEGQNVTLSCEQNLNHDAMYWYRQDPGQGLRLIYYSQIVNDFQKGDIAEGYSVSREKKESFPLTVTSAQKNPTAFYLCASRGSGGAFDTQYFGPGTRLTVL.

CDR3 coding DNA: TGTGCCAGCAGCCCCACGACTAGCGGGGATGAGCAGTTCTTC. It is translated as CASSPTTSGDEQFF. The gene calls are TRBV3-1 (or the pseudogene TRBV3-2) and TRBJ2-1; 11 bases fit TRBD2. CDR1 is LGHDT, CDR2 YNNKEL, per germline (reference sequence). J was trimmed by 8 bases and V by 4 bases; bases with no gene match: 4. The CDR3 is 14 amino acids.

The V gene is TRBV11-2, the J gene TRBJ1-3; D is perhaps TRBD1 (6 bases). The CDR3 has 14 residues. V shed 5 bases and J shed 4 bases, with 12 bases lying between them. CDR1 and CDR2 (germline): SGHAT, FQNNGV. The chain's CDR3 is CASSLVQGGNTIYF. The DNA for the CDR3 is TGTGCCAGCAGCCTTGTACAGGGAGGAAACACCATATATTTT.

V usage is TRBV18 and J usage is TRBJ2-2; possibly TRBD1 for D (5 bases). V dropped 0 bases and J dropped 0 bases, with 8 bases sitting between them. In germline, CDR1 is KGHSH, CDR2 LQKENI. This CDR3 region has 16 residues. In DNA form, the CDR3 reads TGTGCCAGCTCACCACCGGCAGGGTCGAACACCGGGGAGCTGTTTTTT. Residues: CASSPPAGSNTGELFF.

The CDR3 DNA sequence: TGCGCCAGCAGCGCACAGGGCCACGAGCAGTACTTC. Protein sequence: CASSAQGHEQYF. The chain couples TRBV5-1 to TRBJ2-7; perhaps TRBD1 as D (6 bases). CDR3 length: 12 residues. Germline V CDR1 and CDR2: SGHRS, YFSETQ. V lost 4 bases to trimming and J lost 5 bases, with 10 bases between them.

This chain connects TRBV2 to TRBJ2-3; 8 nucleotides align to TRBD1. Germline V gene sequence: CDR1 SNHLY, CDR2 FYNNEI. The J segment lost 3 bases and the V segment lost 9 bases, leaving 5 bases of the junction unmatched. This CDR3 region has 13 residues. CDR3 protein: CASGQGGTDTQYF. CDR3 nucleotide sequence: TGTGCCAGTGGACAGGGTGGGACAGATACGCAGTATTTT.

The CDR3 nucleotides read TGTGCCAGCAGCCCCCCCGGCAGGGGAAACACTGAAGCTTTCTTT. This encodes CASSPPGRGNTEAFF. V usage is TRBV7-2 and J usage is TRBJ1-1; tentative D call: TRBD1 (6 bases). CDR1 is SGHTA, CDR2 FQGNSA, per germline. V lost 5 bases and J 2 bases, leaving 15 bases between the germline ends. This CDR3 has 15 residues.

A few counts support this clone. The DNA for the CDR3 is TGTGCCAGCAGCTCCCTGACAGCAACTAATGAAAAACTGTTTTTT. Amino acid sequence: CASSSLTATNEKLFF. V is TRBV5-6 and J is TRBJ1-4, with a possible D match to TRBD1 (5 bases). Germline loops: CDR1 SGHDT, CDR2 YYEEEE. This CDR3 contains 15 residues. The germline V and J ends were trimmed by 3 bases and 0 bases, with 9 bases remaining between them.

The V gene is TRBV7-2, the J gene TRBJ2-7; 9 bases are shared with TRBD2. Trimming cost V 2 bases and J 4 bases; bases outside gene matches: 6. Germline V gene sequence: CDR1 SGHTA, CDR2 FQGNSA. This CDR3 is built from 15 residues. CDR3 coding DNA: TGTGCCAGCAGCTTATTCAGCGGGGGGACGTACGAGCAGTACTTC. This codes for CASSLFSGGTYEQYF. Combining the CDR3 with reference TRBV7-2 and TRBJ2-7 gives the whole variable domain GAGVSQSPSNKVTEKGKDVELRCDPISGHTALYWYRQSLGQGLEFLIYFQGNSAPDKSGLPSDRFSAERTGGSVSTLTIQRTQQEDSAVYLCASSLFSGGTYEQYFGPGTRLTVT.